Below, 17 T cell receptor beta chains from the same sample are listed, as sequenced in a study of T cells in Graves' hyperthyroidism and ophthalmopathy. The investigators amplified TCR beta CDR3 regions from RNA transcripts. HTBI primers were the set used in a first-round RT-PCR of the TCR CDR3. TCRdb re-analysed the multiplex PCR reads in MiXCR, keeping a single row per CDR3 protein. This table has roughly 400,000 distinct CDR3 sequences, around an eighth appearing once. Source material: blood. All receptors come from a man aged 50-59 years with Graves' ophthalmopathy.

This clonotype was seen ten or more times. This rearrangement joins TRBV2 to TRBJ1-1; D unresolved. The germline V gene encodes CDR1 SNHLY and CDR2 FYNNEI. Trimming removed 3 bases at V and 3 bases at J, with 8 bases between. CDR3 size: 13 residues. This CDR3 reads CASSDSLYTEAFF. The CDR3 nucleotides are TGTGCCAGCAGTGACTCGCTGTACACTGAAGCTTTCTTT.

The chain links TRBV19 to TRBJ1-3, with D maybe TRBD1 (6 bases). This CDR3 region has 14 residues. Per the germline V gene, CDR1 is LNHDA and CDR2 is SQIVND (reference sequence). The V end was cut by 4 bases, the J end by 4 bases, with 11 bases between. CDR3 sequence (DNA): TGTGCCAGTAGTACCGCGGGGGGCGGAAACACCATATATTTT. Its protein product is CASSTAGGGNTIYF.

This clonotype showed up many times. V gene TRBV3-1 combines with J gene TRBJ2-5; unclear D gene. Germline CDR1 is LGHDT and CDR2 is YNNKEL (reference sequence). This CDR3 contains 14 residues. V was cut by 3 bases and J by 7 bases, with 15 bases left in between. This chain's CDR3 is CASSHSRSVGTQYF. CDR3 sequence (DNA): TGTGCCAGCAGCCACTCTAGGAGCGTAGGGACCCAGTACTTC.

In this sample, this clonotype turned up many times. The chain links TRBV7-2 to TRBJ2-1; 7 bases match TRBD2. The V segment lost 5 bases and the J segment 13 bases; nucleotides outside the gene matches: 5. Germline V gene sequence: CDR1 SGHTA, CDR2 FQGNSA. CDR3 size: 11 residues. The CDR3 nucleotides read TGTGCCAGCAGCCCCCGACTAGCACAGTTCTTC. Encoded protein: CASSPRLAQFF.

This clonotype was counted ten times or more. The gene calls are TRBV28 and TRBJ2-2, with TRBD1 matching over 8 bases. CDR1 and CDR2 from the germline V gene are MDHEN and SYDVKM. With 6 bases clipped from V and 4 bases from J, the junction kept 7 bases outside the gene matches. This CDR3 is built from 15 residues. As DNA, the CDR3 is TGTGCCAGCAGACTCAGACAGGGGACCACCGGGGAGCTGTTTTTT. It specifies CASRLRQGTTGELFF.

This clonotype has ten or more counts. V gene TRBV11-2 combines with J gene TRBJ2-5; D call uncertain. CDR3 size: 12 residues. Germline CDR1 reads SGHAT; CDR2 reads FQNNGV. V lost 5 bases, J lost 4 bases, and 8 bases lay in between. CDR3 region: CASSTTAETQYF. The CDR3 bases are TGTGCCAGCAGCACAACTGCAGAGACCCAGTACTTC.

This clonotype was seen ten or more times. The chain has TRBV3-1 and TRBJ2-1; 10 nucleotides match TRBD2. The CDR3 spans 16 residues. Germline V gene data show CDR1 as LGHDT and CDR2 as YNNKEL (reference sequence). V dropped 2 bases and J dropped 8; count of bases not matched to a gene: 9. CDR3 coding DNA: TGTGCCAGCAGCCAAAGGCTAGCGGGAGTCGAAGATGAGCAGTTCTTC. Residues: CASSQRLAGVEDEQFF.

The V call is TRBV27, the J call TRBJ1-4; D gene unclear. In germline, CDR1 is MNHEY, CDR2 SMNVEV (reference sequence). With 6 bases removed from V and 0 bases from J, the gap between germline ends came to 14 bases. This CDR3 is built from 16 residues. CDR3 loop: CASRMTWATTNEKLFF. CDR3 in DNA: TGTGCCAGCAGAATGACCTGGGCTACAACTAATGAAAAACTGTTTTTT.

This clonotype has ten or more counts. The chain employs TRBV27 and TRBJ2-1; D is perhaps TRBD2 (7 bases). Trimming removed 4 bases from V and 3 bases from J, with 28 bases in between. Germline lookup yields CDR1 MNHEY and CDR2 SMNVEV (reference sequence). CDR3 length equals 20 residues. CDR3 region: CASSSQGTGGGSGVYNEQFF. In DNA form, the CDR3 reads TGTGCCAGCAGTTCGCAGGGCACCGGGGGCGGGAGCGGAGTCTACAATGAGCAGTTCTTC.

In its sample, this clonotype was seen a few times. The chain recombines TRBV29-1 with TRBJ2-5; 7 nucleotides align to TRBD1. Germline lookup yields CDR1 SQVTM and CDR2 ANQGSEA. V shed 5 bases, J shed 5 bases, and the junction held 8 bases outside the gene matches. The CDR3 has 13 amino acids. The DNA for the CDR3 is TGCAGCGTTTTGAGGGGGACAGCGGAGACCCAGTACTTC. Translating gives CSVLRGTAETQYF. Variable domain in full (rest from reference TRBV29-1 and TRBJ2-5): SAVISQKPSRDICQRGTSLTIQCQVDSQVTMMFWYRQQPGQSLTLIATANQGSEATYESGFVIDKFPISRPNLTFSTLTVSNMSPEDSSIYLCSVLRGTAETQYFGPGTRLLVL.

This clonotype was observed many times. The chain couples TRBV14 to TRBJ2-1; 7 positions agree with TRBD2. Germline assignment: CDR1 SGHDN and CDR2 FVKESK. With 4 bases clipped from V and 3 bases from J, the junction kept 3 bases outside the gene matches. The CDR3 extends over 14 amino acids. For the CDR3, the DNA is TGTGCCAGCAGCCGCGGGAGTTTCTACAATGAGCAGTTCTTC. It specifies CASSRGSFYNEQFF. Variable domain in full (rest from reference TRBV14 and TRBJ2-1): EAGVTQFPSHSVIEKGQTVTLRCDPISGHDNLYWYRRVMGKEIKFLLHFVKESKQDESGMPNNRFLAERTGGTYSTLKVQPAELEDSGVYFCASSRGSFYNEQFFGPGTRLTVL.

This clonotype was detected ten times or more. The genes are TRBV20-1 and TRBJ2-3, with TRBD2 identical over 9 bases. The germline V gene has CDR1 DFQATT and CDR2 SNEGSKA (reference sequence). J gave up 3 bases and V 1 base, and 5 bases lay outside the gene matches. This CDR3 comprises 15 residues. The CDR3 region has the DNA TGCAGTGCTAGAGTGGGTAGCGGGAGAACAGATACGCAGTATTTT. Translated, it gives CSARVGSGRTDTQYF.

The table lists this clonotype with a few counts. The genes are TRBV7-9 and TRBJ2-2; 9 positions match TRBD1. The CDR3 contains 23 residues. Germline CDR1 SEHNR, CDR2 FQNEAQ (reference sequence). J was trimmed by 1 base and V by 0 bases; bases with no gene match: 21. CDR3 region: CASSLAGSKTGTGKLQNTGELFF. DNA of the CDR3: TGTGCCAGCAGCTTAGCGGGTAGCAAGACCGGGACAGGGAAGCTCCAGAACACCGGGGAGCTGTTTTTT. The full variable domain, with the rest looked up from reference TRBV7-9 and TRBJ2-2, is DTGVSQNPRHKITKRGQNVTFRCDPISEHNRLYWYRQTLGQGPEFLTYFQNEAQLEKSRLLSDRFSAERPKGSFSTLEIQRTEQGDSAMYLCASSLAGSKTGTGKLQNTGELFFGEGSRLTVL.

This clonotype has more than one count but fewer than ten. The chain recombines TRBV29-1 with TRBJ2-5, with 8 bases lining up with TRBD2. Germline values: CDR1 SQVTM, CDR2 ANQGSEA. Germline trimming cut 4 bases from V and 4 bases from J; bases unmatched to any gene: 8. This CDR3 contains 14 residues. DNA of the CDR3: TGCAGCGTTGGGGATAGCGGGACCGGAGAGACCCAGTACTTC. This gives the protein CSVGDSGTGETQYF.

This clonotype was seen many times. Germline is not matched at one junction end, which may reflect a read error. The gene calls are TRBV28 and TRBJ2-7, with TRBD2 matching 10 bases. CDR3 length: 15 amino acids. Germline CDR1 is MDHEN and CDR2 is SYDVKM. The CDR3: CASRSSGRASHEQYF. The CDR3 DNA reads TGTGCCAGCAGATCAAGCGGGAGGGCCTCCCACGAGCAGTACTTC.

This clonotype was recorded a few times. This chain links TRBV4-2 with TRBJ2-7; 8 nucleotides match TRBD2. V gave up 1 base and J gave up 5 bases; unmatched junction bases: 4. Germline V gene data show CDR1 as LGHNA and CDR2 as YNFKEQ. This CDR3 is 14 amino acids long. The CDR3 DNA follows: TGTGCCAGCAGCCAAGTGTTACTAGCGGACGAGCAGTACTTC. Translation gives CASSQVLLADEQYF.

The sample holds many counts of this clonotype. The CDR3 spells CSVEDLGGRDQETQYF. CDR3 DNA: TGCAGCGTTGAAGATCTCGGGGGGCGGGACCAAGAGACCCAGTACTTC. The chain couples TRBV29-1 to TRBJ2-5; a possible D gene is TRBD2 (7 bases). CDR3 length: 16 residues. Germline CDR1 and CDR2: SQVTM and ANQGSEA. Trimming shortened V by 0 bases and J by 0 bases, and 14 bases separated the two germline ends. Full variable domain (outside the CDR3, taken from reference TRBV29-1 and TRBJ2-5): SAVISQKPSRDICQRGTSLTIQCQVDSQVTMMFWYRQQPGQSLTLIATANQGSEATYESGFVIDKFPISRPNLTFSTLTVSNMSPEDSSIYLCSVEDLGGRDQETQYFGPGTRLLVL.